A single sample gave rise to the 20 T cell receptor beta chains below, sequenced in a study of T cell responses to AZD1222 COVID-19 vaccine. Profiled with immunoSEQ multiplex PCR; TCRdb holds only in-frame clones, not every one. The sample holds 110,000 or so clones, about 91% seen once. Sequencing was performed on peripheral blood, taken on day 0 of AZD1222 vaccination. The receptors were gathered from an adult in good health.

The V gene is TRBV3-1 (or the pseudogene TRBV3-2), the J gene TRBJ2-3; D call uncertain. The CDR3 spans 14 residues. V lost 4 bases to trimming and J lost 2 bases, with 10 bases between them. Germline V lookup: CDR1 LGHDT, CDR2 YNNKEL (reference sequence). The CDR3 sequence: CASSPTPPTDTQYF. In DNA, the CDR3 is TGTGCCAGCAGCCCGACCCCCCCCACAGATACGCAGTATTTT.

The rearrangement links TRBV10-3 to TRBJ2-1, with D tentatively TRBD1 (6 bases). Germline CDR1 reads ENHRY; CDR2 reads SYGVKD. V lost 8 bases to trimming and J lost 0 bases, with 14 bases between them. The CDR3 spans 15 residues. CDR3 DNA sequence: TGTGCCATCGGGGGCGGGCGGAGCTCCTACAATGAGCAGTTCTTC. Translating gives CAIGGGRSSYNEQFF.

The V gene is TRBV6-5, the J gene TRBJ2-7; 7 bases line up with TRBD1. Germline CDR1 is MNHEY and CDR2 is SVGAGI. The CDR3 has 15 amino acids. V gave up 2 bases and J gave up 2 bases; unmatched junction bases: 6. CDR3 amino acids: CASSYPGQVTYEQYF. The CDR3, as DNA: TGTGCCAGCAGTTACCCAGGACAGGTGACCTACGAGCAGTACTTC.

The chain has TRBV19 and TRBJ1-5; TRBD1 matches at 7 bases. Germline CDR1 is LNHDA and CDR2 is SQIVND (reference sequence). CDR3 length: 15 residues. Losses at the gene ends were 9 bases for V and 0 bases for J; bases not matched to a gene: 8. The CDR3: CASQWDRSSNQPQHF. In nucleotides, the CDR3 is TGTGCCAGCCAGTGGGACAGAAGTAGCAATCAGCCCCAGCATTTT.

V gene TRBV2 combines with J gene TRBJ1-5; the match to TRBD1 covers 7 bases. The length of the CDR3 is 13 residues. Trimming removed 10 bases from V and 5 bases from J; junction bases left unmatched: 8. Germline V CDR1 and CDR2: SNHLY, FYNNEI. CDR3: CATSRDSDQPQHF. Here the CDR3 DNA reads TGTGCCACCTCCCGGGACAGCGATCAGCCCCAGCATTTT.

The genes are TRBV2 and TRBJ1-2; D is unclear. The CDR3 has 13 residues. Trimming took 7 bases from V and 4 from J, leaving 13 bases between them. CDR1 and CDR2 from the germline V gene are SNHLY and FYNNEI. CDR3 region: CASMTDWAYGYTF. CDR3 DNA sequence: TGTGCCAGCATGACGGACTGGGCCTATGGCTACACCTTC.

This clone has just one count. J is TRBJ2-3 and V is TRBV7-3; TRBD2 might be the D (6 bases). Germline V gene data show CDR1 as SGHTA and CDR2 as FQGTGA. Trimming stripped 5 bases from V and 2 bases from J, with 8 bases between. The CDR3 totals 13 residues. CDR3 DNA sequence: TGTGCCAGCAGCATGGGACTCACAGATACGCAGTATTTT. This sequence encodes CASSMGLTDTQYF.

V is TRBV24-1 and J is TRBJ1-4; no firm D call. Trimming cost V 4 bases and J 0 bases, with 5 bases left between them. Germline-derived CDR1 and CDR2 are KGHDR and SFDVKD. The CDR3 covers 14 residues. The chain's CDR3 is CATSDGSTNEKLFF. The CDR3, as DNA: TGTGCCACCAGTGACGGGTCAACTAATGAAAAACTGTTTTTT.

The chain uses TRBV5-1 and TRBJ1-1; D may be TRBD1 (6 bases). Trimming removed 2 bases at V and 0 bases at J, with 11 bases between. Germline CDR1 reads SGHRS; CDR2 reads YFSETQ. The CDR3 extends over 15 amino acids. This CDR3 is CASSFGGTMNTEAFF. The CDR3 DNA sequence: TGCGCCAGCAGCTTCGGGGGGACAATGAACACTGAAGCTTTCTTT.

This clone was observed a handful of times. In DNA form, the CDR3 reads TGTGCCAGTAGTCCACAGACAGGGTTAATCGGCAATCAGCCCCAGCATTTT. It yields the protein CASSPQTGLIGNQPQHF. The J gene is TRBJ1-5, the V gene TRBV19; 7 bases align to TRBD1. CDR1 is LNHDA, CDR2 SQIVND, per germline (reference sequence). The V and J ends lost 5 bases and 2 bases, in that order; junction bases with no gene match: 12. This CDR3 comprises 17 residues. The complete variable domain, with remaining parts taken from reference TRBV19 and TRBJ1-5, reads DGGITQSPKYLFRKEGQNVTLSCEQNLNHDAMYWYRQDPGQGLRLIYYSQIVNDFQKGDIAEGYSVSREKKESFPLTVTSAQKNPTAFYLCASSPQTGLIGNQPQHFGDGTRLSIL.

The chain recombines TRBV6-7 with TRBJ1-3; no definite D call. TRBV6-7 has ORF status, its function being uncertain. The V and J ends lost 2 bases and 4 bases respectively, with 12 bases between them. The CDR3 length is 15 residues. CDR3 sequence: CASSYPGLLGNTIYF. DNA of the CDR3: TGTGCCAGCAGTTACCCCGGACTGTTGGGAAACACCATATATTTT.

The chain recombines TRBV6-2 or TRBV6-3 with TRBJ1-5; D is unclear. Germline CDR1 is MNHEY and CDR2 is SVGEGT. The ends were cut back, 1 base at V and 0 bases at J, with 10 bases in the middle. CDR3 size: 16 residues. The CDR3 coding sequence is TGTGCCAGCAGTTACTTCTCCCCACCTAGCAATCAGCCCCAGCATTTT. This codes for CASSYFSPPSNQPQHF.

The rearrangement links TRBV4-1 to TRBJ1-5, with TRBD1 as a possible D gene (5 bases). The CDR3 has 19 amino acids. Trimming shortened V by 2 bases and J by 0 bases, and 20 bases separated the two germline ends. Germline CDR1 is MGHRA and CDR2 is YSYEKL. The CDR3 DNA reads TGCGCCAGCAGCCAATATGACAGCAGTCGGGCTTATAGCAATCAGCCCCAGCATTTT. The encoded protein is CASSQYDSSRAYSNQPQHF.

The V and J genes are TRBV6-1 and TRBJ1-1, with D perhaps TRBD1 (5 bases). The CDR3 totals 15 residues. Germline CDR1 is MNHNS and CDR2 is SASEGT. V lost 1 base, J lost 3 bases, and 12 bases lay in between. CDR3 nucleotide sequence: TGTGCCAGCAGTGAAGGCGGGGGGAGGTACACTGAAGCTTTCTTT. It translates to CASSEGGGRYTEAFF.

The chain has TRBV15 and TRBJ2-5; 12 nucleotides match TRBD1. The CDR3 sequence is 18 residues long. CDR1 is LNHNV and CDR2 is YYDKDF in the germline V gene (reference sequence). V shed 0 bases, J shed 5 bases, and the junction held 10 bases outside the gene matches. The CDR3 loop reads CATSRDGGTGGLSETQYF. DNA of the CDR3: TGTGCCACCAGCAGAGATGGAGGGACAGGGGGCTTGTCTGAGACCCAGTACTTC.

This clone was seen a handful of times. The chain is built from TRBV5-6 and TRBJ1-5; perhaps TRBD1 as D (6 bases). V gave up 3 bases and J gave up 2 bases, with 15 bases separating them. Germline assignment: CDR1 SGHDT and CDR2 YYEEEE. This CDR3 region has 16 residues. The CDR3 region is CASSWGAGPGNQPQHF. The CDR3 DNA follows: TGTGCCAGCAGCTGGGGGGCGGGGCCCGGCAATCAGCCCCAGCATTTT.

The J gene is TRBJ1-2, the V gene TRBV5-1, with TRBD1 matching over 7 bases. The V segment lost 3 bases and the J segment 4 bases; nucleotides outside the gene matches: 3. The length of the CDR3 is 13 residues. The germline CDR1 and CDR2 sequences are SGHRS and YFSETQ. This CDR3 reads CASSSGQVYGYTF. CDR3 nucleotide sequence: TGCGCCAGCAGCTCTGGACAGGTCTATGGCTACACCTTC. Combining the CDR3 with reference TRBV5-1 and TRBJ1-2 gives the whole variable domain KAGVTQTPRYLIKTRGQQVTLSCSPISGHRSVSWYQQTPGQGLQFLFEYFSETQRNKGNFPGRFSGRQFSNSRSEMNVSTLELGDSALYLCASSSGQVYGYTFGSGTRLTVV.

This chain uses TRBV3-1 (or the pseudogene TRBV3-2) with TRBJ1-5; D gene uncertain. The CDR3 loop spans 14 amino acids. Germline CDR1 LGHDT, CDR2 YNNKEL (reference sequence). The V and J ends lost 0 bases and 5 bases respectively, with 8 bases between them. CDR3 residues: CASSQDPLDQPQHF. The CDR3 nucleotides read TGTGCCAGCAGCCAAGATCCCTTAGATCAGCCCCAGCATTTT.

The genes are TRBV12-2 and TRBJ1-2. TRBV12-2 is a known pseudogene. This CDR3 is 16 amino acids long. In nucleotides, the CDR3 is TGTGCAAGTCGCTTAGCGCCCCAGCGCCTAGTCTATGGCTACACCTTC. Protein product: CASRLAPQRLVYGYTF.

The chain combines TRBV6-6 with TRBJ2-3, with D possibly matching TRBD2 (6 bases). In germline, CDR1 is MNHNY, CDR2 SVGAGI (reference sequence). V was clipped by 5 bases and J by 5 bases, with 20 bases between them. The CDR3 runs to 16 residues. The CDR3: CASSAAQGVGGDTQYF. In DNA, the CDR3 is TGTGCCAGCAGTGCTGCCCAAGGGGTCGGGGGAGATACGCAGTATTTT.